The sequence of this TCR beta chain was determined in a study of post-analysis software for immune sequencing data. Study observations and caveats: In multiple sclerosis, normalized Chao1 diversity was significantly below that of controls. Patients had higher frequencies than controls of five TRBV segments, including TRBV5-6, TRBV5-1 and TRBV20-1.

This clonotype appeared a few times. Its antigen remains unidentified. The germline gene is not matched at one end of the junction; a read error may be the cause. CDR1 is LGHNA, CDR2 YNFKEQ, per germline. There are 15 residues in the CDR3. Sequencing libraries made from TCR beta cDNA carried unique molecular identifiers. One entry per CDR3 protein, called by TCRdb with MiXCR from the PCR reads. The table has about 540,000 distinct CDR3 sequences, 34% seen once. This chain connects TRBV4-2 to TRBJ2-1, with a weak D call TRBD2 (6 bases). This TCR derives from a girl aged 2-17 years with multiple sclerosis. Source material: blood. For the CDR3, the DNA is TGTGCCTGCAGCCAAGAACGGGGGACGTACAATGAGCAGTTCTTC. Its translation: CACSQERGTYNEQFF.